A selection of T cell receptor beta chains follows, all from one sample in a study of T-cell memory formation after mild COVID-19. TCRdb re-called the 5' RACE reads through MiXCR, storing one row per CDR3 protein. The sample gives 250,000 to 300,000 distinct CDR3 sequences, more than 15% of which show up once; 20% to 25% is in the top ten. Sequencing input: PBMCs or a T cell subset sorted from them (not recorded which). These receptors all come from a man between 18 and 29 years old who had mild COVID-19 (a few samples of this study predate the infection). Cell type and time point are not known. Each CDR3 is given with its conserved first and last residue. The order of the fields is CDR3 DNA, CDR3 protein, clone size, V gene, D gene, J gene, CDR3 length. D genes are given only for firm matches. Not all rows give a size; the values are once, few, many and, for expanded clones, a class.

TGCGCCAGCAGTACGGGACAGGGATGGTCCGGGGAGCTGTTTTTT	CASSTGQGWSGELFF	-	TRBV5-1	TRBD1	TRBJ2-2	15
TGTGCCAGCAGCCGAACGGACAGGGTCTTGCCAGATACGCAGTATTTT	CASSRTDRVLPDTQYF	-	TRBV9	TRBD1	TRBJ2-3	16
TGCAGTGCTAGGGGGACTAGCGGGTACGAGACCCAGTACTTC	CSARGTSGYETQYF	-	TRBV20-1	TRBD2	TRBJ2-5	14
TGCGCCAGCAGCCCTTACCCAGGGGGCTCTGACGAGCAGTACTTC	CASSPYPGGSDEQYF	few	TRBV5-1	TRBD1	TRBJ2-7	15
TGTGCCACCAGCATGGCGAGCAATCAGCCCCAGCATTTT	CATSMASNQPQHF	few	TRBV15	-	TRBJ1-5	13
TGTGCCAGCGGGGGCGGGGGGGCGTACAATGAGCAGTTCTTC	CASGGGGAYNEQFF	-	TRBV6-5	TRBD2	TRBJ2-1	14
TGTGCCAGCAGCCCCCAAGGTTGGAATGAGCAGTTCTTC	CASSPQGWNEQFF	-	TRBV11-3	-	TRBJ2-1	13
TGTGCCAGCAGCCTAGGGACAGGGTCCAGCAATCAGCCCCAGCATTTT	CASSLGTGSSNQPQHF	few	TRBV16	TRBD1	TRBJ1-5	16
TGTGCCAGTAGTTTCCGCCGGGCCCAAGAGACCCAGTACTTC	CASSFRRAQETQYF	-	TRBV19	-	TRBJ2-5	14
TGTGCCAGCAGTTTATTCTCCGGGGTCACCGGGGAGCTGTTTTTT	CASSLFSGVTGELFF	few	TRBV12-3/TRBV12-4	-	TRBJ2-2	15
TGCAGTGCTAGAGATGGCGGACAGTATGGCACTGAAGCTTTCTTT	CSARDGGQYGTEAFF	few	TRBV20-1	-	TRBJ1-1	15
TGTGCCAGCAGCTCCGAAGACAATGAGCAGTTCTTC	CASSSEDNEQFF	-	TRBV5-4	-	TRBJ2-1	12
TGTGCCAGCAGTGAAGGCAGGGGAAACACCATATATTTT	CASSEGRGNTIYF	-	TRBV2	-	TRBJ1-3	13
TGTGCCAGCAGCTTCCTGGCGGGGGGAACAGATACGCAGTATTTT	CASSFLAGGTDTQYF	many	TRBV7-3	TRBD2	TRBJ2-3	15
TGTGCCAGCAGGCTAGCGGGAGGCAATGAGCAGTTCTTC	CASRLAGGNEQFF	-	TRBV25-1	TRBD2	TRBJ2-1	13
TGTGCCAGCAGCGTTTGGGGGAAGGCAGATACGCAGTATTTT	CASSVWGKADTQYF	-	TRBV9	-	TRBJ2-3	14
TGTGCCAGCACCTACAACCCGACAGGGATCAACAATGAGCAGTTCTTC	CASTYNPTGINNEQFF	few	TRBV6-6	TRBD1	TRBJ2-1	16
TGCAGCTTCTCCCGGACAGGCGACTTCGAAAAACTGTTTTTT	CSFSRTGDFEKLFF	-	TRBV29-1	TRBD1	TRBJ1-4	14
TGCGCCAGCACCCGAGACAGGGGACGGACTGGGGCCAACGTCCTGACTTTC	CASTRDRGRTGANVLTF	-	TRBV5-1	TRBD1	TRBJ2-6	17
TGTGCCAGCTCACCGGGACAGGGGGAAACCTACGAGCAGTACTTC	CASSPGQGETYEQYF	many	TRBV18	TRBD1	TRBJ2-7	15
TGTGCCAGCAGCTTAGCCCTTGGACAAGAGCAGTACTTC	CASSLALGQEQYF	few	TRBV7-9	-	TRBJ2-7	13
TGTGCCAGCATTGGGGGGGGCCTCAGGGCAGATACGCAGTATTTT	CASIGGGLRADTQYF	few	TRBV6-6	-	TRBJ2-3	15